Detailed here is one T cell receptor (beta chain). Antigen unknown. Sorted-subset replicate PCR reactions were performed with approximately 200 ng DNA, corresponding to 30,000 to 35,000 T cell genomes. Produced via immunoSEQ multiplex PCR; TCRdb's table is partial and in-frame only. The sample records roughly 2,000,000 clones, roughly 94% being singletons. This entry comes from a study of shared clonotypes between healthy human individuals. Findings of the study overall: Shared across four donors were about 4.8% of the naive CD4 clonotypes.

From germline, CDR1 is SNHLY and CDR2 FYNNEI. The CDR3 sequence is 13 residues long. Trimming stripped 4 bases from V and 5 bases from J, with 12 bases between. The naive CD8 population came from CD45RO-negative cells selected for CCR7, without terminally differentiated effector memory CD45RA+ cells. The J gene is TRBJ2-7, the V gene TRBV2; D gene unclear. The TCR was taken from a man younger than 35 in good health. Sequencing used naive CD8+ T cells sorted from blood. The CDR3 DNA reads TGTGCCAGCAGTGGACGGACGGTGGACGAGCAGTACTTC. This gives the protein CASSGRTVDEQYF.